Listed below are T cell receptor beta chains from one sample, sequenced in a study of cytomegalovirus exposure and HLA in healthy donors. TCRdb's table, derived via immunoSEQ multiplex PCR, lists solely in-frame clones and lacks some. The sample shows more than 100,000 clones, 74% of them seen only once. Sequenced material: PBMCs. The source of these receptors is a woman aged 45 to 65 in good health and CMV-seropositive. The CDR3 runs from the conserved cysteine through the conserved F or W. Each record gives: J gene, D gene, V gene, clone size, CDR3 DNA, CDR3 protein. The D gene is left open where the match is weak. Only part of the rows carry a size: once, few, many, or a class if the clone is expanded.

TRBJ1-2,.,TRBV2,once,TGTGCCAGCAAATCGGCTAACTATGGCTACACCTTC,CASKSANYGYTF
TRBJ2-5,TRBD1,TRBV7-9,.,TGTGCCAGCAGCACAGGGGTAAGCCAAGAGACCCAGTACTTC,CASSTGVSQETQYF
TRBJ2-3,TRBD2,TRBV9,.,TGTGCCAGCAGCGTACAGGGTAGCGGGGATACGCAGTATTTT,CASSVQGSGDTQYF
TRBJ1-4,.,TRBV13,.,TGTGCCAGCAGCTCGAGGACACTCGGGGAAAAACTGTTTTTT,CASSSRTLGEKLFF
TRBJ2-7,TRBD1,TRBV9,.,TGTGCCAGCAGCGTCGGACAGGGGGCGTACGAGCAGTACTTC,CASSVGQGAYEQYF
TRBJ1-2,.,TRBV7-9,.,TGTTCCAGCAGCTTATGGGAGGGCTACACCTTC,CSSSLWEGYTF
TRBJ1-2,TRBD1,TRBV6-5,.,TGTGCCAGCAGTTACTCGACAGGGTTGCGCTATGGCTACACCTTC,CASSYSTGLRYGYTF
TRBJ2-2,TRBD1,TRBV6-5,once,TGTGCCAGCAGTTACTCGACAGGGACCGGGGAGCTGTTTTTT,CASSYSTGTGELFF
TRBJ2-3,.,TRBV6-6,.,TGTGCCAGCAGTTACTCCCCCCCTATCTCAGATACGCAGTATTTT,CASSYSPPISDTQYF
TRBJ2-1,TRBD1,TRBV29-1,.,TGCAGCGTAACCGGACAGGGGGCAAGAAACAATGAGCAGTTCTTC,CSVTGQGARNNEQFF
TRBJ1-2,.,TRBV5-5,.,TGTGCCAGCAGCTCTGGACAGCTCTATGGCTACACCTTC,CASSSGQLYGYTF
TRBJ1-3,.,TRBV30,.,TGTGCCTGGAGTGTGGAAGGAGGCGTTGGAGGAAACACCATATATTTT,CAWSVEGGVGGNTIYF
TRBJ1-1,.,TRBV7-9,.,TGTGCCAGCAGCTTATCGGGCACTGAAGCTTTCTTT,CASSLSGTEAFF
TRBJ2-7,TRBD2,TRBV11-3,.,TGTGCCAGCAGCTTTGGACTAGCGGGGCCCTACGAGCAGTACTTC,CASSFGLAGPYEQYF
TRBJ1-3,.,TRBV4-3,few,TGCGCCAGCAGCCAAGATTCGGGGGCTGGAAACACCATATATTTT,CASSQDSGAGNTIYF
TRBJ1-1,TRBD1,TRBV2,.,TGTGCCAGCAGTGATACAGGGGGCGCGCGGACTGAAGCTTTCTTT,CASSDTGGARTEAFF
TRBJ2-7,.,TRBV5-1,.,TGCGCCAGCAGCCTTAATCCTTCCTACGAGCAGTACTTC,CASSLNPSYEQYF
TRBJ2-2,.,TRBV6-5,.,TGTGCCAGCAGCCCGGGTACCGGGGAGCTGTTTTTT,CASSPGTGELFF
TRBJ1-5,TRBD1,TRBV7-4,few,TGTGCCAGCAGCCCTAGTACCCGGGCAGGGGGCTTTAAATGCAATCAGCCCCAGCATTTT,CASSPSTRAGGFKCNQPQHF
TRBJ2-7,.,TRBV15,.,TGTGCCACCAGCCCCAGGGCCCCGCGAGAGCAGTACTTC,CATSPRAPREQYF
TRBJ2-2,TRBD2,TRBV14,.,TGTGCCAGCAGCCAAGATATCCGGGGGGGGGCGAACACCGGGGAGCTGTTTTTT,CASSQDIRGGANTGELFF
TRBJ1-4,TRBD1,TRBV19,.,TGTGCCAGTAGCTCGGGGGACAGGAGTGCAACTAATGAAAAACTGTTTTTT,CASSSGDRSATNEKLFF